A single sample is the source of the 32 T cell receptor delta chains below, sequenced in a study of gamma-delta T cells after stem cell transplantation. TCRdb reanalysed the RT-PCR reads via CATT. The sample has about 2,500 delta-chain clones, approximately 20% seen once. The sequenced material came from gamma-delta T cells. Source of these receptors: a human donor. It is not recorded whose cells these are; they may come from a transplant donor.

The chain links TRAV38-2/DV8 to TRDJ1; TRDD3 aligns across 13 bases. The J gene, absent from TCRdb, was called here by matching the DNA to germline. CDR1 and CDR2 (germline): TSESDYY, QEAYKQQN. After removal of 1 base from V and 8 bases from J, the junction contained 29 bases not matched to a gene. This CDR3 has 23 amino acids. This CDR3 reads CAYRSPHFSYTPTGGYDSSKLIF. DNA of the CDR3: TGTGCTTATAGGAGCCCTCACTTTTCCTACACTCCTACTGGGGGATACGACTCGAGCAAACTCATCTTT.

This clone was recorded once. The chain is built from TRDV2 and TRDJ1, with 10 bases identical to TRDD3. No J gene is reported in TCRdb; it was inferred here by comparing the DNA with germline. Per germline, CDR1 GEAIGNYY and CDR2 EKD. Trimming cost V 0 bases and J 0 bases; bases outside gene matches: 12. The CDR3 has 19 residues. The CDR3 sequence: CACDTTRLRGIRDTDKLIF. CDR3 DNA sequence: TGTGCCTGTGACACCACTCGTCTAAGGGGGATACGTGACACCGATAAACTCATCTTT.

The chain is built from TRDV1 and TRDJ1; TRDD2 or TRDD3 may be the D gene (5 bases each). The CDR3 contains 23 residues. The V gene lost 4 bases and the J gene lost 4 bases, with 40 bases spanning the gap. The germline CDR1 and CDR2 sequences are TSWWSYY and QGS. The CDR3 DNA follows: TGTGCTCTTGGGGCCCCGCATTTCCCACGGTACTGGACTCCCTACCTTCGGATCGATAAACTCATCTTT. It codes for CALGAPHFPRYWTPYLRIDKLIF.

This clone was seen more than once but under ten times. CDR3 residues: CALGSHVPTPILGQRGKLIF. CDR3 sequence (DNA): TGTGCTCTTGGGAGCCACGTTCCTACCCCCATACTGGGGCAACGGGGTAAACTCATCTTT. V and J are TRDV1 and TRDJ1; D possibly matches TRDD2 or TRDD3 (7 bases each). The CDR3 has 20 amino acids. V was pared by 5 bases and J by 7 bases, with 35 bases between. Germline CDR1 and CDR2: TSWWSYY and QGS.

Concerning this clone: Since a much larger clone is just one base distant, this may be a read error. V gene TRDV3 combines with J gene TRDJ1; D call uncertain. The germline V gene encodes CDR1 TVYSNPD and CDR2 GDNSRS (reference sequence). The V and J ends lost 3 bases and 1 base respectively, with 12 bases between them. The CDR3 is made up of 13 amino acids. The CDR3 here is CALITRRTDKLIF. DNA for the CDR3: TGTGCCTTGATTACTCGTCGCACCGATAAACTCATCTTT.

This clone was detected once. This is likely an artifact of a read error, given a far larger clone one base away. The chain joins TRDV2 to TRDJ2, with TRDD3 matching 11 bases. Because TCRdb records no J gene, it was assigned here through a match of the DNA to germline. The germline V gene encodes CDR1 GEAIGNYY and CDR2 EKD. The CDR3 runs 19 residues. Unmatched junction bases numbered 17, after V lost 3 bases and J lost 6 bases. The CDR3 reads CACDPISYSGGYPPAQLFF. CDR3 DNA: TGTGCCTGTGACCCTATCTCATACTCTGGGGGATACCCTCCAGCACAACTCTTCTTT.

This clone is labeled large. The chain joins TRDV2 to TRDJ3, with 7 bases aligning to TRDD3. The CDR3 extends over 18 amino acids. The junction had 6 bases not matched to a gene; V was cut back by 0 bases and J by 2 bases. Germline assignment: CDR1 GEAIGNYY and CDR2 EKD. CDR3 DNA: TGTGCCTGTGACACCGGTGGATACGCGGCCTGGGACACCCGACAGATGTTTTTC. The encoded protein is CACDTGGYAAWDTRQMFF.

The rearrangement uses TRDV2 and TRDJ1, with 10 positions matching TRDD3. TCRdb is silent on the J gene; assignment here came from matching the DNA to germline. The CDR3 spans 19 residues. The V segment lost 0 bases and the J segment 0 bases; nucleotides outside the gene matches: 12. The germline CDR1 and CDR2 sequences are GEAIGNYY and EKD. The CDR3 region is CACDTTSLRGIRDTDKLIF. For the CDR3, the DNA is TGTGCCTGTGACACCACTAGTCTAAGGGGGATACGTGACACCGATAAACTCATCTTT.

For this clone: A read error is the likely source, as a far larger clone sits one nucleotide away. V is TRDV2 and J is TRDJ2, with D tentatively TRDD3 (6 bases). The germline gives CDR1 GEAIGNYY, CDR2 EKD. This CDR3 is built from 15 residues. V was trimmed by 3 bases and J by 5 bases, leaving 15 bases between them. CDR3 DNA sequence: TGTGCCTGTGACGCCGTAGGTGGGGATACAGCACAACTCTTCTTT. Protein product: CACDAVGGDTAQLFF.

There are a few counts of this clone. The CDR3 sequence is CALGELTTFSGQTFTDKLIF. In nucleotides, the CDR3 is TGTGCTCTTGGGGAACTAACCACTTTCTCTGGGCAGACCTTCACCGATAAACTCATCTTT. The gene calls are TRDV1 and TRDJ1; tentatively, D is TRDD3 (5 bases). In germline, CDR1 is TSWWSYY, CDR2 QGS. This CDR3 has 20 amino acids. Trimming took off 0 bases at V and 1 base at J, with 24 bases between the two ends.

This clone counts as large. This rearrangement joins TRDV1 to TRDJ1, with 7 bases that match TRDD3. CDR1 and CDR2 from the germline V gene are TSWWSYY and QGS. The J segment lost 0 bases and the V segment lost 0 bases, leaving 19 bases of the junction unmatched. The CDR3 is 21 residues long. The CDR3 coding sequence is TGTGCTCTTGGGGAACTCCTCGCGGTGTACTGGGGACCCGAGTACACCGATAAACTCATCTTT. Amino acids: CALGELLAVYWGPEYTDKLIF.

This clone was picked up a small number of times. With a much larger clone just one base away, this may be a read error. This sample also contains other DNA sequences that code for the same CDR3. V is TRDV2 and J is TRDJ2, with D possibly matching TRDD3 (6 bases). Germline V gene data show CDR1 as GEAIGNYY and CDR2 as EKD. The CDR3 runs 16 residues. Trimming took 0 bases from V and 0 from J, leaving 10 bases between them. CDR3 coding DNA: TGTGCCTGTGACACCGTAGGGGGAGCTTTGACAGCACAACTCTTCTTT. Protein product: CACDTVGGALTAQLFF.

This chain connects TRAV29/DV5 to TRDJ1, with 10 bases matching TRDD3. Losses at the gene ends were 1 base for V and 3 bases for J; bases not matched to a gene: 21. CDR1 NSMFDY and CDR2 ISSIKDK come from the germline V gene. The CDR3 has 20 residues. CDR3 residues: CAASKAFLGVVGGYADKLIF. The CDR3 DNA is TGTGCAGCAAGCAAGGCCTTCCTAGGGGTCGTGGGGGGATACGCCGATAAACTCATCTTT.

The V gene remains uncalled, whereas the J gene is TRDJ3; the D segment call TRDD3 is taken from the table without a DNA check. The CDR3 contains 21 residues. The CDR3, as DNA: TGTGCCTGTGACACCGTCGGATGGGGGATGCTAATCTCCTGCGACACCCGACAGATGTTTTTC. Translated: CACDTVGWGMLISCDTRQMFF.

By share of the sample, this clone is medium-sized. The rearrangement uses TRDV1 and TRDJ1, with D possibly TRDD3 on 5 matching bases. From germline, CDR1 is TSWWSYY and CDR2 QGS. This CDR3 region has 17 residues. Trimming cost V 1 base and J 0 bases, with 15 bases left between them. CDR3 loop: CALGEPRWGQYTDKLIF. In nucleotides, the CDR3 is TGTGCTCTTGGGGAACCCCGTTGGGGCCAGTACACCGATAAACTCATCTTT.

This clone has a handful of counts. The chain recombines TRDV1 with TRDJ1; TRDD3 aligns across 8 bases. V lost 4 bases and J lost 0; bases outside the gene matches: 13. Germline CDR1 reads TSWWSYY; CDR2 reads QGS. This CDR3 spans 18 amino acids. The CDR3 sequence is CALGGRPTLGGYTDKLIF. The CDR3 nucleotides read TGTGCTCTTGGGGGGAGACCTACACTGGGGGGCTACACCGATAAACTCATCTTT.

The J gene is TRDJ1, the V gene TRDV1; TRDD2 aligns across 7 bases. From germline, CDR1 is TSWWSYY and CDR2 QGS. V lost 6 bases and J lost 3; bases outside the gene matches: 16. The CDR3 consists of 17 residues. DNA for the CDR3: TGTGCTCTTGGCAATTCCTACGTTATACTGCTTTCCGATAAACTCATCTTT. Translated: CALGNSYVILLSDKLIF.

Regarding this clone: A read error may be the cause here, since a much bigger clone is one base away. The rearrangement joins TRDV2 to TRDJ3, with 7 bases aligning to TRDD3. Here the J gene was assigned by germline matching of the DNA, as TCRdb has none. Germline CDR1 and CDR2: GEAIGNYY and EKD. The CDR3 contains 18 residues. V lost 0 bases to trimming and J lost 2 bases; unmatched junction nucleotides: 6. The CDR3 sequence: CACDTRILGPWDTRQMFF. The CDR3 bases are TGTGCCTGTGACACCCGGATACTGGGGCCCTGGGACACCCGACAGATGTTTTTC.

Comment on this clone: At one end, the junction sequence differs from germline, possibly due to a read error. CDR3 DNA sequence: TGTGCCTGTGACACGGCGGATACGCGCTCCTTGGACACCCGACAGATGTTTTTC. Translating gives CACDTADTRSLDTRQMFF. The rearrangement uses TRDV2 and TRDJ3; 7 nucleotides agree with TRDD3. The CDR3 has 18 residues. Germline CDR1 GEAIGNYY, CDR2 EKD.

This chain uses TRDV1 with TRDJ2; TRDD3 matches 10 bases. V was clipped by 7 bases and J by 0 bases; unmatched bases: 23. Germline lookup yields CDR1 TSWWSYY and CDR2 QGS. This CDR3 is 22 amino acids long. The CDR3 DNA reads as TGTGCTCTTGTAATACAACCTTTCCCGACTGGGGGATTATACGCTTTGACAGCACAACTCTTCTTT. Translated: CALVIQPFPTGGLYALTAQLFF.

V usage is TRDV3 and J usage is TRDJ3; 8 bases line up with TRDD3. The J segment lost 0 bases and the V segment lost 3 bases, leaving 13 bases of the junction unmatched. The CDR3 extends over 19 amino acids. Germline V lookup: CDR1 TVYSNPD, CDR2 GDNSRS (reference sequence). CDR3 amino acids: CAFQGWGILSSWDTRQMFF. For the CDR3, the DNA is TGTGCCTTCCAGGGGTGGGGGATCCTGAGCTCCTGGGACACCCGACAGATGTTTTTC. The full variable domain, in which reference TRDV3 and TRDJ3 provide the parts outside the CDR3, is CDKVTQSSPDQTVASGSEVVLLCTYDTVYSNPDLFWYRIRPDYSFQFVFYGDNSRSEGADFTQGRFSVKHILTQKAFHLVISPVRTEDSATYYCAFQGWGILSSWDTRQMFFGTGIKLFVEP.

Of note for this clone: This sequence may be a read error, since a much larger clone differs from it by one base. The V call is TRDV2, the J call TRDJ3; no firm D call. Germline values: CDR1 GEAIGNYY, CDR2 EKD. This CDR3 region has 18 residues. CDR3 nucleotides: TGTGCCTGTGACACCTTGCTGATTCGCTCCTTGGACACCCGACAGATGTTTTTC. Translating it yields CACDTLLIRSLDTRQMFF.

J is TRDJ1 and V is TRDV1; D tentatively fits TRDD2 or TRDD3 (8 bases each). The CDR3 consists of 29 residues. Trimming pared 0 bases from V and 0 bases from J, leaving 50 bases between. Germline V gene data show CDR1 as TSWWSYY and CDR2 as QGS. CDR3: CALGELEMKVFLPNSLLGVPVKYTDKLIF. The CDR3 region has the DNA TGTGCTCTTGGGGAACTAGAAATGAAAGTCTTCCTACCTAACTCATTACTGGGGGTCCCTGTTAAGTACACCGATAAACTCATCTTT.

This clone was found a few times. This chain uses TRDV1 with TRDJ1; the match to TRDD3 covers 7 bases. The germline V gene encodes CDR1 TSWWSYY and CDR2 QGS. Losses at the gene ends were 1 base for V and 3 bases for J; bases not matched to a gene: 14. The CDR3 length is 18 residues. The CDR3 spells CALGEQSTYWGQPDKLIF. DNA for the CDR3: TGTGCTCTTGGGGAACAGAGTACCTACTGGGGACAACCCGATAAACTCATCTTT.

This clone occurred a few times. An end of the junction differs from the germline gene, which may be a read error. The chain couples TRDV1 to TRDJ1; 9 bases are shared with TRDD3. There are 17 residues in the CDR3. Germline CDR1 reads TSWWSYY; CDR2 reads QGS. CDR3 bases: TGTGCTCTTGGGGAGGATGACTGGGGGACGTACACCGATAAACTCACCTTT. Translating it yields CALGEDDWGTYTDKLTF.

This clone is classed as medium-sized. The CDR3 coding sequence is TGTGCCTTTTCACGGGGTGGGGGATTGACCGATAAACTCATCTTT. Protein product: CAFSRGGGLTDKLIF. The chain uses TRDV3 and TRDJ1, with TRDD3 identical over 8 bases. This CDR3 spans 15 amino acids. Germline values: CDR1 TVYSNPD, CDR2 GDNSRS (reference sequence). V was pared by 2 bases and J by 2 bases, with 10 bases of the junction left unmatched.

Comments on this clone: This could be a read error, since a much larger clone is one nucleotide away. The gene calls are TRAV29/DV5 and TRDJ1; TRDD3 agrees at 8 bases. TCRdb gives no J gene; it was assigned here by matching the DNA to germline. The V gene end was trimmed by 0 bases and the J gene end by 0 bases; junction bases not matched to a gene: 22. Looked up from germline, CDR1 is NSMFDY and CDR2 is ISSIKDK. The CDR3 contains 21 residues. CDR3: CAASARTSSYWGATYTDKLIF. CDR3 sequence (DNA): TGTGCAGCAAGCGCGCGAACTTCGTCCTACTGGGGGGCGACTTACACCGATAAACTCATCTTT.

On this clone: A much bigger clone sits one base away, suggesting this may be a read error. No V gene was called, and the J gene is TRDJ3; TRDD3, the table's D call, was not compared with the DNA. This CDR3 region has 18 residues. This CDR3 is CACDTWGPFSWYTRQMFF. The CDR3 DNA reads as TGTGCCTGTGACACCTGGGGGCCGTTCTCCTGGTACACCCGACAGATGTTTTTC.

The chain employs TRDV3 and TRDJ1, with 8 bases fitting TRDD3. The length of the CDR3 is 19 residues. V shed 5 bases and J 0 bases; nucleotides not matched to a gene: 23. Germline assignment: CDR1 TVYSNPD and CDR2 GDNSRS (reference sequence). CDR3 coding DNA: TGTGCCAATCCGGCCTTCCCAGGTGGGGGATTCCCGTACACCGATAAACTCATCTTT. This codes for CANPAFPGGGFPYTDKLIF.

Details on this clone: Mismatch with germline at one junction end may stem from a read error. Within the sample, other DNA sequences also encode this same CDR3. The rearrangement links TRDV3 to TRDJ1; 7 bases map to TRDD3. The CDR3 is 17 amino acids. CDR1 and CDR2 (germline): TVYSNPD, GDNSRS (reference sequence). CDR3 coding DNA: TGTGCCTTTCGTCCCTATAGCTGGGGGGCGTACACCGATAAGCTCATCTTT. Translation: CAFRPYSWGAYTDKLIF.

By share of the sample, this clone is medium-sized. The gene calls are TRDV3 and TRDJ1; D is unclear. Trimming removed 0 bases at V and 0 bases at J, with 17 bases between. The V gene's germline CDR1 is TVYSNPD and CDR2 GDNSRS (reference sequence). This CDR3 has 16 residues. In DNA, the CDR3 is TGTGCCTTTAGTCAAGGTCGAGTCGCTTACACCGATAAACTCATCTTT. This gives the protein CAFSQGRVAYTDKLIF.

Remarks on this clone: A far larger clone is only one base removed, so a read error is likely. No V gene call is available, although the J gene is TRDJ2; the listed D gene, TRDD3, was not tested against the DNA. The CDR3 spans 19 residues. As DNA, the CDR3 is TGTGCCTGTGACCCTATCTCATACTCTGGGGGATACCTTCCAGCACACCTCTTCTTT. It translates to CACDPISYSGGYLPAHLFF.